Listed here are 3 T cell receptor beta chains from one sample, sequenced in a study of blood T cells in healthy people across ages. Using a J-beta primer mix together with a sample-barcoded 5' primer, a second PCR was run for 7 to 11 cycles. TCRdb analysed the 5' RACE reads with MiXCR anew, one entry per CDR3 protein. The sample records 700,000 to 900,000 distinct CDR3 sequences, roughly 24% being singletons. This sample also appeared in a second study, on T cells of mothers and their children.

What was sequenced was blood. Receptor source: a boy aged 10-17 years in good health.

This clonotype was counted only a few times. This rearrangement joins TRBV10-3 to TRBJ2-1; weak D call: TRBD2 (5 bases). The end of the DNA fits TRBJ2-7 better, so the J call may be wrong. The germline V gene has CDR1 ENHRY and CDR2 SYGVKD. The CDR3 extends over 15 amino acids. Here the CDR3 DNA reads TGTGCCATCAGTGAAAGAGGGTTCTTCTCCTACGAGCAGTACTTC. Its protein product is CAISERGFFSYEQYF.

The rearrangement joins TRBV11-2 to TRBJ1-4; weak D call: TRBD1 (6 bases). V lost 1 base to trimming and J lost 7 bases, with 13 bases between them. CDR1 SGHAT and CDR2 FQNNGV come from the germline V gene. The CDR3 is 15 amino acids. For the CDR3, the DNA is TGTGCCAGCAGCTTAGTTACTAGGGGGAGTGAAAAACTGTTTTTT. This codes for CASSLVTRGSEKLFF.

V gene TRBV7-9 combines with J gene TRBJ1-5; D is ambiguous. V lost 2 bases, J lost 5 bases, and 7 bases lay in between. The germline gives CDR1 SEHNR, CDR2 FQNEAQ (reference sequence). CDR3 length equals 13 residues. As DNA, the CDR3 is TGTGCCAGCAGCTTAAGCACCTATCAGCCCCAGCATTTT. Amino acids: CASSLSTYQPQHF.